These 10 T cell receptor beta chains originate from one sample sequenced in a study of blood T cell repertoires in COVID-19 (dated by TCRdb to 2019 to 2021). Library preparation used the immunoSEQ multiplex PCR assay. TCRdb stores this immuneACCESS table with in-frame sequences only. Part of the clones is absent; in the studies checked, under half of the shortfall reflects unresolved V genes, and no reason is known for the rest. The sample yields roughly 460,000 clones; roughly 90% were counted once. Of the sample, 0.8% to 1% falls within the top ten clones. The sequenced material came from peripheral blood. These receptors originate from a man aged 18 to 35 with COVID-19, enrolled during active disease.

Only a few counts were recorded for this clone. V usage is TRBV3-1 (or the pseudogene TRBV3-2) and J usage is TRBJ2-1; 8 bases are a match to TRBD2. Trimming at V came to 1 base and at J to 0 bases, leaving 5 bases not matched to a gene. The length of the CDR3 is 17 residues. The germline gives CDR1 LGHDT, CDR2 YNNKEL (reference sequence). The chain's CDR3 is CASSQAPGLGSYNEQFF. DNA for the CDR3: TGTGCCAGCAGCCAAGCGCCGGGACTAGGCTCCTACAATGAGCAGTTCTTC.

The CDR3 DNA sequence: TGTGCCAGTAGTAAAAGACAGGGGCCCTACGAGCAGTACTTC. Its protein is CASSKRQGPYEQYF. V usage is TRBV19 and J usage is TRBJ2-7; 8 positions match TRBD1. The CDR3 consists of 14 residues. V lost 4 bases and J lost 2; bases outside the gene matches: 4. Germline lookup yields CDR1 LNHDA and CDR2 SQIVND (reference sequence).

The chain couples TRBV19 to TRBJ2-7, with a weak D call TRBD2 (7 bases). The V gene's germline CDR1 is LNHDA and CDR2 SQIVND (reference sequence). Trimming took off 5 bases at V and 6 bases at J, with 11 bases between the two ends. The CDR3 spans 12 residues. The CDR3 DNA sequence: TGTGCCAGTAGTCACAGGGAGGGCGAGCAGTACTTC. Its protein is CASSHREGEQYF.

This rearrangement joins TRBV4-2 to TRBJ2-4; a weak D match, TRBD1 (6 bases). From germline, CDR1 is LGHNA and CDR2 YNFKEQ. The CDR3 is 16 residues long. V was clipped by 0 bases and J by 1 base, with 10 bases between them. The CDR3 here is CASSQEQGLAKNIQYF. DNA of the CDR3: TGTGCCAGCAGCCAAGAACAGGGCTTGGCCAAAAACATTCAGTACTTC.

V usage is TRBV7-3 and J usage is TRBJ2-7; 7 bases are a match to TRBD2. The CDR3 is 15 amino acids. With V trimmed by 2 bases and J by 3 bases, 7 bases remained unmatched. The V gene's germline CDR1 is SGHTA and CDR2 FQGTGA. CDR3 loop: CASSLRPSGYYEQYF. In nucleotides, the CDR3 is TGTGCCAGCAGCTTACGTCCTAGCGGATACTACGAGCAGTACTTC.

V is TRBV15 and J is TRBJ1-1, with 8 nucleotides matching TRBD1. V lost 1 base to trimming and J lost 2 bases; unmatched junction nucleotides: 9. Germline V lookup: CDR1 LNHNV, CDR2 YYDKDF (reference sequence). The CDR3 consists of 17 residues. The DNA of the CDR3 is TGTGCCACCAGCAGAGCCCCTGGTTCAGGGGGCAACACTGAAGCTTTCTTT. As protein: CATSRAPGSGGNTEAFF. Filled out from reference TRBV15 and TRBJ1-1, the complete variable domain reads DAMVIQNPRYQVTQFGKPVTLSCSQTLNHNVMYWYQQKSSQAPKLLFHYYDKDFNNEADTPDNFQSRRPNTSFCFLDIRSPGLGDTAMYLCATSRAPGSGGNTEAFFGQGTRLTVV.

The gene calls are TRBV20-1 and TRBJ2-1; maybe TRBD2 (6 bases). Germline V gene lookup returns CDR1 DFQATT and CDR2 SNEGSKA (reference sequence). Trimming stripped 5 bases from V and 15 bases from J, with 14 bases between. The CDR3 length is 10 residues. The CDR3 protein is CSAGRDSAFF. In DNA form, the CDR3 reads TGCAGTGCTGGCCGGGACTCCGCGTTCTTC.

The gene calls are TRBV6-1 and TRBJ1-4, with a tentative D call TRBD1 (5 bases). CDR1 and CDR2 (germline): MNHNS, SASEGT. Trimming shortened V by 3 bases and J by 4 bases, and 15 bases separated the two germline ends. CDR3 length equals 16 residues. This CDR3 is CASSEGIGGVNEKLFF. Here the CDR3 DNA reads TGTGCCAGCAGTGAGGGTATTGGAGGGGTTAATGAAAAACTGTTTTTT.

The chain employs TRBV15 and TRBJ2-2, with TRBD1 matching 10 bases. Germline CDR1 LNHNV, CDR2 YYDKDF (reference sequence). With V trimmed by 3 bases and J by 7 bases, 5 bases remained unmatched. CDR3 length equals 15 residues. Here the CDR3 DNA reads TGTGCCACCAGCAGTGGACAGGGGGGAAGCGGGGAGCTGTTTTTT. It is translated as CATSSGQGGSGELFF.

Concerning this clone itself: At one boundary the junction diverges from the germline segment, which might be a read error. For the CDR3, the DNA is TGTGCCATCAGTGAGATTGGAGACTACGTCGACTTC. This sequence encodes CAISEIGDYVDF. The chain joins TRBV10-3 to TRBJ2-7, with D perhaps matching TRBD2 (5 bases). This CDR3 region has 12 residues. In germline, CDR1 is ENHRY, CDR2 SYGVKD.